Presented here are 23 T cell receptor beta chains from one specimen sequenced in a study of blood T cell repertoires in COVID-19. The protocol was immunoSEQ multiplex PCR, while the TCRdb copy is restricted to in-frame clones and leaves out a portion. The sample records some 200,000 clones, more than 65% being singletons. The material sequenced was peripheral blood. The receptors were gathered from a human donor in a cohort sampled during active COVID-19.

This chain joins TRBV29-1 and TRBJ1-1, with 8 bases that match TRBD1. The CDR3 is 15 amino acids. The V gene's germline CDR1 is SQVTM and CDR2 ANQGSEA. With 6 bases clipped from V and 0 bases from J, the junction kept 9 bases outside the gene matches. CDR3 in amino acids: CSVVQGAVMNTEAFF. CDR3 nucleotides: TGCAGCGTGGTCCAGGGGGCCGTCATGAACACTGAAGCTTTCTTT.

There are a few counts of this clone. The chain combines TRBV28 with TRBJ1-1; 8 nucleotides agree with TRBD1. CDR3 length equals 15 residues. Germline V gene sequence: CDR1 MDHEN, CDR2 SYDVKM. Trimming removed 8 bases from V and 1 base from J; junction bases left unmatched: 9. CDR3 sequence (DNA): TGTGCCAGCCATCGGGACAGGATAAGGAACACTGAAGCTTTCTTT. Protein product: CASHRDRIRNTEAFF.

The genes are TRBV7-9 and TRBJ2-1, with TRBD2 identical over 9 bases. Looked up from germline, CDR1 is SEHNR and CDR2 is FQNEAQ (reference sequence). The CDR3 has 15 residues. Losses at the gene ends were 5 bases for V and 10 bases for J; bases not matched to a gene: 12. The CDR3 spells CASSPAGGLVAEQFF. Written as DNA, the CDR3 is TGTGCCAGCAGCCCAGCGGGAGGTCTCGTCGCGGAGCAGTTCTTC.

The V call is TRBV27, the J call TRBJ2-6, with D perhaps matching TRBD2 (7 bases). The CDR3 length is 16 residues. Looked up from germline, CDR1 is MNHEY and CDR2 is SMNVEV (reference sequence). The V gene lost 6 bases and the J gene lost 4 bases, with 16 bases spanning the gap. In DNA, the CDR3 is TGTGCCAGCAGGCGAGGGGGGGCGACGGGGGCCAACGTCCTGACTTTC. Encoded protein: CASRRGGATGANVLTF. The full variable domain, completed using reference TRBV27 and TRBJ2-6, is EAQVTQNPRYLITVTGKKLTVTCSQNMNHEYMSWYRQDPGLGLRQIYYSMNVEVTDKGDVPEGYKVSRKEKRNFPLILESPSPNQTSLYFCASRRGGATGANVLTFGAGSRLTVL.

This clone was recorded a few times. The chain links TRBV7-2 to TRBJ1-5; the D is unclear. Per germline, CDR1 SGHTA and CDR2 FQGNSA. V was clipped by 0 bases and J by 9 bases, with 6 bases between them. CDR3 length: 12 residues. The CDR3 spells CASSLAAGPQHF. Written as DNA, the CDR3 is TGTGCCAGCAGCTTAGCCGCCGGGCCCCAGCATTTT.

This clone was seen more than once but under ten times. The chain has TRBV5-1 and TRBJ2-7; 9 nucleotides agree with TRBD2. V lost 4 bases to trimming and J lost 5 bases; unmatched junction nucleotides: 16. From germline, CDR1 is SGHRS and CDR2 YFSETQ. The CDR3 runs 17 residues. In nucleotides, the CDR3 is TGCGCCAGCAGCGCTGGACGACCTTGGCGGGAGGGGGACGAGCAGTACTTC. Translating it yields CASSAGRPWREGDEQYF.

The rearrangement links TRBV19 to TRBJ1-6; D possibly corresponds to TRBD1 (6 bases). The CDR3 loop spans 14 amino acids. The germline V gene encodes CDR1 LNHDA and CDR2 SQIVND (reference sequence). Trimming took 4 bases from V and 9 from J, leaving 13 bases between them. The CDR3 DNA sequence: TGTGCCAGTAGTACGGACAGACTCGTTTCACCCCTCCACTTT. It encodes CASSTDRLVSPLHF.

This chain connects TRBV14 to TRBJ1-2; 9 bases line up with TRBD1. This CDR3 is built from 15 residues. After removal of 0 bases from V and 4 bases from J, the junction contained 3 bases not matched to a gene. CDR1 and CDR2 (germline): SGHDN, FVKESK. CDR3 nucleotide sequence: TGTGCCAGCAGCCAAGATCGACAGGGGGGCTATGGCTACACCTTC. It encodes CASSQDRQGGYGYTF.

This clone appeared once. The chain recombines TRBV4-2 with TRBJ1-6; 9 positions match TRBD1. CDR3 length: 16 amino acids. V shed 0 bases and J 9 bases; nucleotides not matched to a gene: 6. Germline loops: CDR1 LGHNA, CDR2 YNFKEQ. The CDR3 sequence is CASSQDPGQGGSPLHF. The CDR3 DNA reads TGTGCCAGCAGCCAAGATCCGGGACAGGGTGGTTCACCCCTCCACTTT.

The V and J genes are TRBV10-1 and TRBJ2-3, with D tentatively TRBD1 (5 bases). The CDR3 extends over 14 amino acids. V lost 4 bases to trimming and J lost 6 bases, with 14 bases between them. In germline, CDR1 is WNHNN, CDR2 SYGVQD (reference sequence). DNA of the CDR3: TGCGCCAGCAGTGTTCGATTAAGGGGCGATACGCAGTATTTT. It encodes CASSVRLRGDTQYF.

The chain couples TRBV7-9 to TRBJ2-1; 7 bases agree with TRBD2. The germline gives CDR1 SEHNR, CDR2 FQNEAQ (reference sequence). This CDR3 contains 13 residues. V gave up 5 bases and J gave up 7 bases; unmatched junction bases: 5. For the CDR3, the DNA is TGTGCCAGCAGCCAAAGACTAGCAAATGAGCAGTTCTTC. Its protein is CASSQRLANEQFF.

This sequence joins TRBV5-1 and TRBJ2-5; TRBD1 agrees at 7 bases. V shed 3 bases and J 4 bases; nucleotides not matched to a gene: 12. Looked up from germline, CDR1 is SGHRS and CDR2 is YFSETQ. This CDR3 comprises 16 residues. CDR3 bases: TGCGCCAGCAGCTCACGACAGGGTGGAGGTCGAGAGACCCAGTACTTC. It encodes CASSSRQGGGRETQYF.

The chain combines TRBV20-1 with TRBJ2-7, with TRBD2 matching over 9 bases. CDR3 length equals 14 residues. J was trimmed by 4 bases and V by 3 bases; bases with no gene match: 7. CDR1 and CDR2 from the germline V gene are DFQATT and SNEGSKA (reference sequence). The CDR3 reads CSASHSGSGYEQYF. The CDR3 DNA follows: TGCAGTGCTAGTCATAGCGGGAGTGGGTACGAGCAGTACTTC.

This clone has just one count. The chain employs TRBV24-1 and TRBJ2-5, with 7 positions matching TRBD2. The V and J ends lost 4 bases and 0 bases, in that order; junction bases with no gene match: 10. Germline V gene data show CDR1 as KGHDR and CDR2 as SFDVKD. The CDR3 covers 17 residues. CDR3 sequence: CATSELAPGRDQETQYF. In DNA form, the CDR3 reads TGTGCCACCAGTGAACTAGCGCCCGGGCGTGACCAAGAGACCCAGTACTTC.

The CDR3 sequence: CASSVDESRGYNEQFF. CDR3 bases: TGTGCCAGCAGCGTAGACGAATCCCGGGGGTACAATGAGCAGTTCTTC. The chain joins TRBV9 to TRBJ2-1; the D gene is possibly TRBD2 (6 bases). V lost 0 bases, J lost 4 bases, and 14 bases lay in between. In germline, CDR1 is SGDLS, CDR2 YYNGEE. This CDR3 has 16 amino acids.

The CDR3 loop is CASSSPRDRSSYEQYF. The CDR3 region has the DNA TGTGCCAGCAGTTCACCTAGGGACAGATCCTCCTACGAGCAGTACTTC. The chain combines TRBV28 with TRBJ2-7; 7 nucleotides align to TRBD1. Germline V gene data show CDR1 as MDHEN and CDR2 as SYDVKM. The J segment lost 0 bases and the V segment lost 4 bases, leaving 9 bases of the junction unmatched. The CDR3 spans 16 residues. The full variable domain, completed using reference TRBV28 and TRBJ2-7, is DVKVTQSSRYLVKRTGEKVFLECVQDMDHENMFWYRQDPGLGLRLIYFSYDVKMKEKGDIPEGYSVSREKKERFSLILESASTNQTSMYLCASSSPRDRSSYEQYFGPGTRLTVT.

V is TRBV5-1 and J is TRBJ2-1; 7 bases map to TRBD2. This CDR3 spans 16 amino acids. Trimming at V came to 3 bases and at J to 5 bases, leaving 11 bases not matched to a gene. Germline-derived CDR1 and CDR2 are SGHRS and YFSETQ. The CDR3 spells CASSSGARLADNEQFF. CDR3 bases: TGCGCCAGCAGCTCAGGAGCGAGACTAGCAGACAATGAGCAGTTCTTC.

The chain uses TRBV19 and TRBJ2-7, with 8 bases aligning to TRBD1. The V and J ends lost 5 bases and 1 base, in that order; junction bases with no gene match: 4. Germline V gene sequence: CDR1 LNHDA, CDR2 SQIVND (reference sequence). The CDR3 runs 14 residues. The CDR3 DNA follows: TGTGCCAGTAGTCCGAGACAGGGGTCCTACGAGCAGTACTTC. This gives the protein CASSPRQGSYEQYF.

The rearrangement uses TRBV6-2 or TRBV6-3 and TRBJ2-3, with 10 bases matching TRBD2. V trimming: 5 bases; J trimming: 5 bases; junction bases outside the gene matches: 1. The CDR3 runs to 13 residues. Germline CDR1 MNHEY, CDR2 SVGEGT. Here the CDR3 DNA reads TGTGCCAGCAGTAGACTAGCGGGAGATACGCAGTATTTT. Its translation: CASSRLAGDTQYF.

The rearrangement joins TRBV11-2 to TRBJ2-1; 11 nucleotides agree with TRBD2. The CDR3 contains 16 residues. Per the germline V gene, CDR1 is SGHAT and CDR2 is FQNNGV. Germline trimming cut 4 bases from V and 0 bases from J; bases unmatched to any gene: 2. CDR3 sequence (DNA): TGTGCCAGCAGCTCAACTAGCGGGAGCTCCTACAATGAGCAGTTCTTC. Amino acid sequence: CASSSTSGSSYNEQFF.

The chain uses TRBV28 and TRBJ2-7; the D gene is possibly TRBD1 (6 bases). Germline V gene data show CDR1 as MDHEN and CDR2 as SYDVKM. This CDR3 is 13 amino acids long. The V gene lost 5 bases and the J gene lost 5 bases, with 13 bases spanning the gap. The CDR3 reads CASSLGHRDEQYF. The CDR3 DNA reads as TGTGCCAGCAGTCTAGGGCACAGGGACGAGCAGTACTTC.

The chain uses TRBV6-5 and TRBJ1-2; possibly TRBD1 for D (5 bases). The CDR3 consists of 13 residues. CDR1 is MNHEY and CDR2 is SVGAGI in the germline V gene. V lost 6 bases and J lost 8, with 16 bases in between. The CDR3 nucleotides are TGTGCCAGCAGGGGGGACTGGAGAGGAGGCTACACCTTC. This codes for CASRGDWRGGYTF.

This chain joins TRBV12-3 or TRBV12-4 and TRBJ2-7; D is possibly TRBD1 (5 bases). The CDR3 has 13 amino acids. V was trimmed by 5 bases and J by 9 bases, leaving 17 bases between them. CDR3 region: CASSPRQSVGQYF. In DNA, the CDR3 is TGTGCCAGCAGTCCCAGACAGAGCGTGGGGCAGTACTTC.